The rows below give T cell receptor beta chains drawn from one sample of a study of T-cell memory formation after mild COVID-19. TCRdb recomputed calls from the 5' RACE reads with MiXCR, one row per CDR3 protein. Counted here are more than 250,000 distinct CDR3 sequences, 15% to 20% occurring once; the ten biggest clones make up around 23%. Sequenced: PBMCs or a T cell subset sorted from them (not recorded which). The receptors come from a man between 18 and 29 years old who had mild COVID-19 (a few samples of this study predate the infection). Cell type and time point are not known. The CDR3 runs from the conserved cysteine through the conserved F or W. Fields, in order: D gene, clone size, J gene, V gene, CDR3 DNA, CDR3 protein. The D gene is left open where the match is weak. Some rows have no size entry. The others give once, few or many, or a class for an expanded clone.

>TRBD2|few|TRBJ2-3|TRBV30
TGTGCCTGGAGTGTAACTAGCGCCCACACAGATACGCAGTATTTT
CAWSVTSAHTDTQYF
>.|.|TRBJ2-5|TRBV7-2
TGTGCCAGCAGCGAGGGTGGACCCGCTCGGGAGACCCAGTACTTC
CASSEGGPARETQYF
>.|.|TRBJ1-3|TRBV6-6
TGTGCCAGCAGCCCTACCATAAACACCATATATTTT
CASSPTINTIYF
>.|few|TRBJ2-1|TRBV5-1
TGCGCCACCAAGGAGAGGGGTTACTCCTACAATGAGCAGTTCTTC
CATKERGYSYNEQFF
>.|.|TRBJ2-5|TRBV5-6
TGTGCCAGCAGCTTATCGAGAGAGACCAAGTACTTC
CASSLSRETKYF
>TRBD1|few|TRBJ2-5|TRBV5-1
TGCGCCAGCAGCTTAGGGGGCGCGGTGGCAGAGACCCAGTACTTC
CASSLGGAVAETQYF
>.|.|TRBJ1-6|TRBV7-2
TGTGCCAGCACCTCCCGTAGCTCCTATAATTCACCCCTCCACTTT
CASTSRSSYNSPLHF
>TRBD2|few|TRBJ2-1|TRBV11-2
TGTGCCAGCAGCTTAGGCGGTAGCGGGTCGATGCAGTTCTTC
CASSLGGSGSMQFF
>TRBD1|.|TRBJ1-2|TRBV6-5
TGTGCCAGCAGTCCGGGGGGGACAGTTAACTATGGCTACACCTTC
CASSPGGTVNYGYTF
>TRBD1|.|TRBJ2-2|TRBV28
TGTGCCAGCAGTTCATTGGACAGGGAGTTGTTTTTT
CASSSLDRELFF
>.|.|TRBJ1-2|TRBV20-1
TGCAGTGCCCCACGACAGAGCTATGGCTACACCTTC
CSAPRQSYGYTF
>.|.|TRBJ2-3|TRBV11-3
TGTGCCAGCAGCTTAGGTGTCTTATTCACAGATACGCAGTATTTT
CASSLGVLFTDTQYF
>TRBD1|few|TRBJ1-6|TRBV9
TGTGCCAGCAGCGTAGCCCCGGGACAGGGAGGGCATTCACCCCTCCACTTT
CASSVAPGQGGHSPLHF
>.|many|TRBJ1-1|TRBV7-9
TGTGCCAGCAGCTTAAGGATAGTCCCTGAAGCTTTCTTT
CASSLRIVPEAFF
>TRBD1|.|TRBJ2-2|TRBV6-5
TGTGCCAGCGTCCGGGGAGGGGACAGGGGTACCGGGGAGCTGTTTTTT
CASVRGGDRGTGELFF
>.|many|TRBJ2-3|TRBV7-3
TGTGCCAGCAGCCCCACCAGGGCAGATACGCAGTATTTT
CASSPTRADTQYF
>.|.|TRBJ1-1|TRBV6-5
TGTGCCAGCAGTTACTCGTGGGGGCAGAACACTGAAGCTTTCTTT
CASSYSWGQNTEAFF
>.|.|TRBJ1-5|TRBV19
TGTGCCAGTAGTTCCGACGGGTATAGCAATCAGCCCCAGCATTTT
CASSSDGYSNQPQHF
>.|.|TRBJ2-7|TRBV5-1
TGCGCCAGAAGCTTGGCCCCAGGGAGCTCCTACGAGCAGTACTTC
CARSLAPGSSYEQYF
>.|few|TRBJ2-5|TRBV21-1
TGTGCCAGCAGCGACGGGACAGGGGTTGAGACCCAGTACTTC
CASSDGTGVETQYF
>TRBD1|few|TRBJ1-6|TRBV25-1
TGTGCCAGCGGGGGACAGGCGAATTCACCCCTCCACTTT
CASGGQANSPLHF
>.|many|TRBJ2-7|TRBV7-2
TGTGCCAGCAGCCGGAGGGACCTCTGGGGAGAGCAGTACTTC
CASSRRDLWGEQYF
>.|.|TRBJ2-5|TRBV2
TGTGCCAGCACCCAGGTCCGGGTCCGGGAGACCCAGTACTTC
CASTQVRVRETQYF
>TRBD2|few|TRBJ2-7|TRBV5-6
TGTGCCAGCAGCTTGTCCGGGCTAGCGGAGAGAGGGTACTTC
CASSLSGLAERGYF
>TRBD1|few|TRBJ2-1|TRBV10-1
TGCGCCAGCAGTGGGACAGGGGGCCCCTACAATGAGCAGTTCTTC
CASSGTGGPYNEQFF
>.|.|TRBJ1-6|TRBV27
TGTGCCAGCAGTCCCCGGACCTTTACCCTCCACTTT
CASSPRTFTLHF
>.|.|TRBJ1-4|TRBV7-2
TGTGCCAGCAGCTTTTCGAACGGTGAAAAACTGTTTTTT
CASSFSNGEKLFF
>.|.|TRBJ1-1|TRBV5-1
TGCGCCAGCAGCTTGGCCTTGGGAGTGAACACTGAAGCTTTCTTT
CASSLALGVNTEAFF
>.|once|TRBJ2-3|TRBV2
TGTGCCAGCAGTGGCGAGGGGGGATACACAGATACGCAGTATTTT
CASSGEGGYTDTQYF
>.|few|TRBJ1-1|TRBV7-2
TGTGCCAGCAGCTTAGTATCCGGTTTTAGTGAAGCTTTCTTT
CASSLVSGFSEAFF
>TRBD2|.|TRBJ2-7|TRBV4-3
TGCGCCAGCAGCCACGGGGGAGGGCAGGAGCAGTACTTC
CASSHGGGQEQYF
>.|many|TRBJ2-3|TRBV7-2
TGTGCCAGCAGCCCGCGGGGACCCTCAGGGGATACGCAGTATTTT
CASSPRGPSGDTQYF
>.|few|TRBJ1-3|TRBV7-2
TGTGCCAGCAGCTTCTTACTACAGGAGGGGGACACCATATATTTT
CASSFLLQEGDTIYF
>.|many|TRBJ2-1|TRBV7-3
TGTGCCAGCAGCCGACCAGGGTCACATGAGCAGTTCTTC
CASSRPGSHEQFF
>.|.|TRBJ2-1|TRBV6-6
TGTGCCAGCAGCCTACCGCAAGTGGGTGAGCAGTTCTTC
CASSLPQVGEQFF
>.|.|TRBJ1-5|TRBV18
TGTGCCAGCTCACCGCGGTCAGACTATAGCAATCAGCCCCAGCATTTT
CASSPRSDYSNQPQHF
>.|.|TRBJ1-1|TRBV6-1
TGTGCCAGCAGTGAAGCAGGCAGGGCTGAAGCTTTCTTT
CASSEAGRAEAFF
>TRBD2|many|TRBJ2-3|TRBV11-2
TGTGCCAGCAGGGATGGGACTAGCGGGAAGGATACGCAGTATTTT
CASRDGTSGKDTQYF
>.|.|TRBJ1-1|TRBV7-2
TGTGCCAGCAGCCTTCGGGGGGGTAGAGTGAACACTGAAGCTTTCTTT
CASSLRGGRVNTEAFF
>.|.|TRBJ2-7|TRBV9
TGTGCCAGCATCTCCTACGAGCAGTACTTC
CASISYEQYF
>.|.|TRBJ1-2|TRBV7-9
TGTGCCAGCAGCCGGCGGACGGATAACTATGGCTACACCTTC
CASSRRTDNYGYTF
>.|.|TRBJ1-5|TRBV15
TGTGCCACCAGCAGCCATATGCAGCCCCAGCATTTT
CATSSHMQPQHF
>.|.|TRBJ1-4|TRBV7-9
TGTGCCAGCAGCTTTACAGAACCGGGGAATGAAAAACTGTTTTTT
CASSFTEPGNEKLFF
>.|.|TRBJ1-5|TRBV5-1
TGCGCCAGCAGACAAGGGGTAAATCAGCCCCAGCATTTT
CASRQGVNQPQHF
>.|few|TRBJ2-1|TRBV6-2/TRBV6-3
TGTGCCAGCAGTTACGGGACCAACAATGAGCAGTTCTTC
CASSYGTNNEQFF
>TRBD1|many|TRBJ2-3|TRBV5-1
TGCGCCAGCAGCCCCGGGACAGGGGGGACAGATACGCAGTATTTT
CASSPGTGGTDTQYF
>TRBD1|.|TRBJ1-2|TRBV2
TGTGCCAGCAGTGGTTTCAGGGGGAATGGCTACACCTTC
CASSGFRGNGYTF
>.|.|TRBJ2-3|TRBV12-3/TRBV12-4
TGTGCCAGCACCCCGGGACACAGCACAGATACGCAGTATTTT
CASTPGHSTDTQYF
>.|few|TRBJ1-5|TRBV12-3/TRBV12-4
TGTGCCAGCAGTTTAGTCCGCGACCGAAATCAGCCCCAGCATTTT
CASSLVRDRNQPQHF
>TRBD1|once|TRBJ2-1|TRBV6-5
TGTGCCAGCAGTCGGACAGGGCAAAATGAGCAGTTCTTC
CASSRTGQNEQFF
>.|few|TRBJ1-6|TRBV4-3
TGCGCCAGCAGCCAAGATCGTAGGGTCGGTGAGGGTTCACCCCTCCACTTT
CASSQDRRVGEGSPLHF
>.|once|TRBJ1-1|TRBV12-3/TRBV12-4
TGTGCCAGCAGCCTCCTGGGGGGGGCTGAAGCTTTCTTT
CASSLLGGAEAFF
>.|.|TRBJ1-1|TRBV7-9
TGTGCCAGCAACCCGAGGGGGATAAACACTGAAGCTTTCTTT
CASNPRGINTEAFF